The present T cell receptor beta chain was sequenced within a study of control samples from healthy donors and cancer patients. CDR3 length: 18 residues. The assay was immunoSEQ multiplex PCR, and TCRdb's table has in-frame clones only and misses some. The data contain 75,000 to 95,000 clones, 90% of them singletons. The receptor's source is a woman aged 18-29 years in good health. The source material was blood. J is TRBJ2-7 and V is TRBV12-2; the D call of TRBD1 is as the table states it, not checked on the DNA. TRBV12-2 is annotated as a pseudogene. CDR3 amino acids: CASRSPGQGEIRSYEQYF. The CDR3 DNA sequence: TGTGCAAGTCGCTCCCCCGGGCAGGGGGAAATCCGCTCCTACGAGCAGTACTTC.